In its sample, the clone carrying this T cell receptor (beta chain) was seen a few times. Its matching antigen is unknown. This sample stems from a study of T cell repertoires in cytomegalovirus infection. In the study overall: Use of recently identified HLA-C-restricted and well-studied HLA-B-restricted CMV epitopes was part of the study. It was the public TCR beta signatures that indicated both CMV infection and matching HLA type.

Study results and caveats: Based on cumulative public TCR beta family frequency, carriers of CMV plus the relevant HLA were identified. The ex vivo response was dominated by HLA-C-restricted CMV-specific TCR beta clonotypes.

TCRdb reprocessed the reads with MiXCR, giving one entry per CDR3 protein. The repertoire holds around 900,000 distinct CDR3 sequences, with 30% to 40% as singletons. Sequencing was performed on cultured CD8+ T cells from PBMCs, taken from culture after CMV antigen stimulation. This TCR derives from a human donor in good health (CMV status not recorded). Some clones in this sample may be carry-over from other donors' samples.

CDR3 coding DNA: TGTGCCAGCAGAGGCGGGGGGGACAGCACAGATACGCAGTATTTT. Translating gives CASRGGGDSTDTQYF. The chain carries TRBV7-9 and TRBJ2-3, with 9 positions matching TRBD2. The CDR3 is 15 residues long. The germline gives CDR1 SEHNR, CDR2 FQNEAQ (reference sequence). The V gene end was trimmed by 6 bases and the J gene end by 0 bases; junction bases not matched to a gene: 4. Full variable domain (rest looked up from reference TRBV7-9 and TRBJ2-3): DTGVSQNPRHKITKRGQNVTFRCDPISEHNRLYWYRQTLGQGPEFLTYFQNEAQLEKSRLLSDRFSAERPKGSFSTLEIQRTEQGDSAMYLCASRGGGDSTDTQYFGPGTRLTVL.